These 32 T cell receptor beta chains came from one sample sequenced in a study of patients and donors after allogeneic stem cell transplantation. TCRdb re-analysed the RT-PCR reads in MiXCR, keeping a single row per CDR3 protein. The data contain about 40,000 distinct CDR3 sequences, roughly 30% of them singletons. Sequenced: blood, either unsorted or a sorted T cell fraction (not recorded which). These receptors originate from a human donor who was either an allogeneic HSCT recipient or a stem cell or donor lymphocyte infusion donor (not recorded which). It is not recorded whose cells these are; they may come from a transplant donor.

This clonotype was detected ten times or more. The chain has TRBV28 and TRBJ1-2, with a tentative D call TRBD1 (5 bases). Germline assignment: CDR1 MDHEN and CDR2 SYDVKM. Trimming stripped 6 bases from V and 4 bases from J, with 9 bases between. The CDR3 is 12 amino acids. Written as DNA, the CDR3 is TGTGCCAGCAGGACGGGGCTCTATGGCTACACCTTC. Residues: CASRTGLYGYTF.

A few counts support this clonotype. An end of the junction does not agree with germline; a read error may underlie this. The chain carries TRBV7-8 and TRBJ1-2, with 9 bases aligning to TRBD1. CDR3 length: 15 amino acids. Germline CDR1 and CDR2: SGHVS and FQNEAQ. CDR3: CASSLEGQGTYGCTF. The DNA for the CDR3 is TGTGCCAGCAGCTTAGAGGGACAGGGCACCTATGGCTGCACCTTC.

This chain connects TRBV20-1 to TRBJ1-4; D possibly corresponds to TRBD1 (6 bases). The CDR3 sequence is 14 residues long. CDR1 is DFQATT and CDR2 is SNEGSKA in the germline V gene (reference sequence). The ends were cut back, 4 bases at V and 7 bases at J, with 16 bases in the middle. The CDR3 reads CSAIQGQRSEKLFF. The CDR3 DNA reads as TGCAGTGCTATCCAGGGGCAGCGGAGTGAAAAACTGTTTTTT.

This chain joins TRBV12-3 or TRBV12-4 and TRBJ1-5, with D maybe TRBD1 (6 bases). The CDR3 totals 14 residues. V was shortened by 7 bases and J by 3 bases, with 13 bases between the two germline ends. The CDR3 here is CASNTQGLNQPQHF. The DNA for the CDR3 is TGTGCCAGCAATACACAGGGCCTCAATCAGCCCCAGCATTTT.

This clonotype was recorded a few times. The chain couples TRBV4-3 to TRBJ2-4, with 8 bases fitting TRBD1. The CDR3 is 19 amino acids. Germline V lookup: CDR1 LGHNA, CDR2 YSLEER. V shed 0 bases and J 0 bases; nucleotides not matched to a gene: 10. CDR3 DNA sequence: TGCGCCAGCAGCCAAGAGCCAGGGGGCGCGAGTAGAGCCAAAAACATTCAGTACTTC. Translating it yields CASSQEPGGASRAKNIQYF.

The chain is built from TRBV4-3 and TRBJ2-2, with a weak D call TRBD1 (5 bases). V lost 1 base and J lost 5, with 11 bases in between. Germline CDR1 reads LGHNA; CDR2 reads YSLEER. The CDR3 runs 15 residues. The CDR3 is CASSQAQAGTGELFF. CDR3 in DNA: TGCGCCAGCAGCCAAGCTCAAGCAGGGACCGGGGAGCTGTTTTTT.

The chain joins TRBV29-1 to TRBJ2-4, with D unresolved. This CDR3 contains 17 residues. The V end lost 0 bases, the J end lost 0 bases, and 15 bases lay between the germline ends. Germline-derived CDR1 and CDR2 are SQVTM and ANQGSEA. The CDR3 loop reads CSVEDLQGSVAKNIQYF. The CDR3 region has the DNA TGCAGCGTTGAAGATCTTCAAGGCTCGGTAGCCAAAAACATTCAGTACTTC.

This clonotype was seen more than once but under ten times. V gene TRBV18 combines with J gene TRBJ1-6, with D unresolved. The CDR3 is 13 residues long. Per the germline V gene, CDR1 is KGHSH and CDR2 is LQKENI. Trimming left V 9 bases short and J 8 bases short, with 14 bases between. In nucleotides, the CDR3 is TGTGCCAGTTCCGGAAAGGGCGATTCACCCCTCCACTTT. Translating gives CASSGKGDSPLHF.

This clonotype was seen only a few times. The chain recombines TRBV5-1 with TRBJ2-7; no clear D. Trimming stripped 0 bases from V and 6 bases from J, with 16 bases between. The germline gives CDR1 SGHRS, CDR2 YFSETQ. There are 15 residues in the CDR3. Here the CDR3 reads CASSLEVTDNAEQYF. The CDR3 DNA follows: TGCGCCAGCAGCTTGGAGGTGACGGATAACGCCGAGCAGTACTTC.

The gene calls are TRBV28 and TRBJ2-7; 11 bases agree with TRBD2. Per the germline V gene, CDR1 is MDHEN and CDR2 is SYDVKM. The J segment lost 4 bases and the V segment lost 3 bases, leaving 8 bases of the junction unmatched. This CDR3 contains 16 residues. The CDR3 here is CASSFLASGRSYEQYF. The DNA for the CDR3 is TGTGCCAGCAGTTTCTTGGCTAGCGGGAGGTCGTACGAGCAGTACTTC.

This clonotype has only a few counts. The CDR3 loop reads CASSIGPIPLWPQHF. CDR3 bases: TGTGCCAGCAGCATCGGGCCAATCCCGCTATGGCCCCAGCATTTT. This rearrangement joins TRBV5-6 to TRBJ1-5; D unclear. The CDR3 length is 15 residues. The V end was cut by 4 bases, the J end by 9 bases, with 20 bases between. Germline CDR1 is SGHDT and CDR2 is YYEEEE.

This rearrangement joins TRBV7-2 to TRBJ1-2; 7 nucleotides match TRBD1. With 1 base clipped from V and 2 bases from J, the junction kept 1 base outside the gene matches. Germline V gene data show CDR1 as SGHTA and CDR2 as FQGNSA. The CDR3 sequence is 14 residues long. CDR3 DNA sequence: TGTGCCAGCAGCTTAGACAGGGGAAACTATGGCTACACCTTC. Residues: CASSLDRGNYGYTF.

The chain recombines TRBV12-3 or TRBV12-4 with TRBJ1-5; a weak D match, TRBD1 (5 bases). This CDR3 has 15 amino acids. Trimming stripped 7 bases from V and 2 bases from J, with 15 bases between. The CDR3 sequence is CASTSTGGGNQPQHF. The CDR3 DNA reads TGTGCCAGCACCTCGACCGGGGGGGGCAATCAGCCCCAGCATTTT.

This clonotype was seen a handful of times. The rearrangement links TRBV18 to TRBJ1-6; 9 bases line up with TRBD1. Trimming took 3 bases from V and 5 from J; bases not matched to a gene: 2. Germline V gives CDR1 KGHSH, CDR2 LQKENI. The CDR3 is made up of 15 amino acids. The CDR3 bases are TGTGCCAGCTCACCGGGACAGGGAGATAATTCACCCCTCCACTTT. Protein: CASSPGQGDNSPLHF.

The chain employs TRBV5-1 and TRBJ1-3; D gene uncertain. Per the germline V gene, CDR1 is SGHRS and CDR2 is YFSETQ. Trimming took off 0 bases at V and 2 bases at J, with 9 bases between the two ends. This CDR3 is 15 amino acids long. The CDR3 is CASSLASRTGNTIYF. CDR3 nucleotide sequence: TGCGCCAGCAGCTTGGCTAGCCGGACTGGAAACACCATATATTTT.

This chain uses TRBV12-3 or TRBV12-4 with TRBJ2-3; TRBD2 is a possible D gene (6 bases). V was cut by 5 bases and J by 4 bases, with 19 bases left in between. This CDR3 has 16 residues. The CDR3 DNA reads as TGTGCCAGCAGTCCGGTTCCCTATAGGGAGGCAGATACGCAGTATTTT. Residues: CASSPVPYREADTQYF.

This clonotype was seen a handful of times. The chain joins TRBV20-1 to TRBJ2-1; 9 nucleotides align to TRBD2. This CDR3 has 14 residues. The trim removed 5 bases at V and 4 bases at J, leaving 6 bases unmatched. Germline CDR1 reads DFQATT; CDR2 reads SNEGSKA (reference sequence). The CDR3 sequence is CSALLAGLYNEQFF. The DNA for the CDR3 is TGCAGTGCTCTACTAGCGGGCCTATACAATGAGCAGTTCTTC.

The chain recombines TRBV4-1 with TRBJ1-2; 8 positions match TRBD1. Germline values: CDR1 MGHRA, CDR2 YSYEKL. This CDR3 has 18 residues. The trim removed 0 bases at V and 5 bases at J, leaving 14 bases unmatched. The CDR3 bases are TGCGCCAGCAGCCAAGATCTGACAGGGGCCCCTACTAGATATGGCTACACCTTC. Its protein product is CASSQDLTGAPTRYGYTF.

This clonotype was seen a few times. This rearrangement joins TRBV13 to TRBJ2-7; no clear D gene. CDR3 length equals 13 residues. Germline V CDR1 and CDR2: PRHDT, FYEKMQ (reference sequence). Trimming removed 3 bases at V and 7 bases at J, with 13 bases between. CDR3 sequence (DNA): TGTGCCAGCAGCTTGGGCGAGCTAGGAGAGCAGTACTTC. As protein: CASSLGELGEQYF.

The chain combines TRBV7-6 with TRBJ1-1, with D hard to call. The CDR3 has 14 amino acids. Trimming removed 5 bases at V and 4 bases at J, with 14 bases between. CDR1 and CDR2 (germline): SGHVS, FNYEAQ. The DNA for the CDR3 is TGTGCCAGCAGCACCCCGCCGAGCGGCACTGAAGCTTTCTTT. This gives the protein CASSTPPSGTEAFF.

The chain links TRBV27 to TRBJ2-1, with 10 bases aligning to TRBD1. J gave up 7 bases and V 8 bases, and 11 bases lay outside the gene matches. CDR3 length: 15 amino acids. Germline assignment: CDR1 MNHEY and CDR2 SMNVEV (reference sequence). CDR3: CASELRDRGPNEQFF. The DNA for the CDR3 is TGTGCCAGCGAATTACGGGACAGGGGTCCAAATGAGCAGTTCTTC.

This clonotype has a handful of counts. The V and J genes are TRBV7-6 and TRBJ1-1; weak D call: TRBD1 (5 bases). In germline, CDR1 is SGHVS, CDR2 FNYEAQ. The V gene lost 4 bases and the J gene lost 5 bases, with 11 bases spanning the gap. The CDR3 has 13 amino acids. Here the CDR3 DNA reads TGTGCCAGCAGCTCTGGGACTGTAACTGAAGCTTTCTTT. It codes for CASSSGTVTEAFF.

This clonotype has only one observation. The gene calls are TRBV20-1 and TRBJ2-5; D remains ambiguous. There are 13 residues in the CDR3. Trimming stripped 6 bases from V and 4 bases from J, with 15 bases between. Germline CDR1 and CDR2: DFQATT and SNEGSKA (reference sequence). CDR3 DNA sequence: TGCAGTGCAAAGGACCCCCAAGGAGAGACCCAGTACTTC. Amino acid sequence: CSAKDPQGETQYF.

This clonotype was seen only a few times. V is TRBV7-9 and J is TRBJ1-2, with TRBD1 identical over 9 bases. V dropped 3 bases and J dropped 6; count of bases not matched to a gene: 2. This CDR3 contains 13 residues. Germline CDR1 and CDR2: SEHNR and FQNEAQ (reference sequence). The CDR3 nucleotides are TGTGCCAGCAGCTTGGACAGGGGTAATGGCTACACCTTC. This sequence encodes CASSLDRGNGYTF.

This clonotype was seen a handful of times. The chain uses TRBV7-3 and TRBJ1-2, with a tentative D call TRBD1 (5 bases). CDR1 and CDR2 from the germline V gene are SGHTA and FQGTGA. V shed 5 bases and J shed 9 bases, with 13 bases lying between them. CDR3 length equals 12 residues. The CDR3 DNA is TGTGCCAGCAGCCGTCGGGACGGACGCTACACCTTC. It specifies CASSRRDGRYTF.

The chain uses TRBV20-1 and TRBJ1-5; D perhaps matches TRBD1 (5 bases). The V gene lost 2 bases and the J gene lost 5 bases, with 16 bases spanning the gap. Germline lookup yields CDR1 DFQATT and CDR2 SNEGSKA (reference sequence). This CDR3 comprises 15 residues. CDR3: CSARIGTTSYQPQHF. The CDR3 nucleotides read TGCAGTGCTAGAATAGGGACCACGTCTTATCAGCCCCAGCATTTT.

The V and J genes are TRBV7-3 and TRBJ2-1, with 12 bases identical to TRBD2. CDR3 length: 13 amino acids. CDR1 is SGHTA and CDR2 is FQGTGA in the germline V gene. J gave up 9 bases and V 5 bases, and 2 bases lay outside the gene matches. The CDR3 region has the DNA TGTGCCAGCAGCAGGGGACTAGCGGGTGAGCAGTTCTTC. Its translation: CASSRGLAGEQFF. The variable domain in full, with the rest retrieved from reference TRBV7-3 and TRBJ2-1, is GAGVSQTPSNKVTEKGKYVELRCDPISGHTALYWYRQSLGQGPEFLIYFQGTGAADDSGLPNDRFFAVRPEGSVSTLKIQRTERGDSAVYLCASSRGLAGEQFFGPGTRLTVL.

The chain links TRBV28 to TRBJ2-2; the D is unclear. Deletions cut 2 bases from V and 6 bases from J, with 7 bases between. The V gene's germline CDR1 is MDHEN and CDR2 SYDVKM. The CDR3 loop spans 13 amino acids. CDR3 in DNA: TGTGCCAGCAGTTTAGGCCCCCCCGGGGAGCTGTTTTTT. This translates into CASSLGPPGELFF.

This chain's CDR3 is CASSLRTRTGGVRTEAFF. CDR3 nucleotide sequence: TGCGCCAGCAGCTTGCGAACTAGGACGGGTGGGGTAAGGACTGAAGCTTTCTTT. V and J are TRBV5-1 and TRBJ1-1; D is uncertain. Germline-derived CDR1 and CDR2 are SGHRS and YFSETQ. CDR3 length: 18 amino acids. Trimming removed 1 base from V and 5 bases from J, with 24 bases in between.

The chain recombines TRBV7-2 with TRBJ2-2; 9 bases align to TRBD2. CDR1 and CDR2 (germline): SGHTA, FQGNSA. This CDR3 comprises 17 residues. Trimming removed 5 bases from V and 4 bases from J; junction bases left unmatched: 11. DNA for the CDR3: TGTGCCAGCAGCCCCAATCTAGCGGGATACCCCACCGGGGAGCTGTTTTTT. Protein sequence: CASSPNLAGYPTGELFF.

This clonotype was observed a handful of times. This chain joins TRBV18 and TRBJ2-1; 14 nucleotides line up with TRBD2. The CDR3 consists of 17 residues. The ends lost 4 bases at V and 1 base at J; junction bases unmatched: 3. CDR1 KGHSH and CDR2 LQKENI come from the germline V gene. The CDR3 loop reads CASSRLAGGISYNEQFF. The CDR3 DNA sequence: TGTGCCAGCTCACGACTAGCGGGAGGGATATCCTACAATGAGCAGTTCTTC.

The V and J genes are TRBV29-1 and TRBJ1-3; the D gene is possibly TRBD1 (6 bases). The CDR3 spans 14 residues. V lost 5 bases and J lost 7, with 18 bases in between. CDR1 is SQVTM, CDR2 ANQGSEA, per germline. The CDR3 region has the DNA TGCAGCGTTTTGGGACATCGGGACGGGAACACCATATATTTT. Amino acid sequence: CSVLGHRDGNTIYF.